A few counts support the clone carrying this T cell receptor (beta chain). Measured with immunoSEQ multiplex PCR; TCRdb has only the in-frame clones, and not every one. The data hold about 19,000 clones, with around two thirds observed a single time. This record belongs to a study of OX40 agonist ivuxolimab in advanced cancers. CDR3 size: 14 residues. The ends were cut back, 3 bases at V and 3 bases at J, with 9 bases in the middle. Germline V gene sequence: CDR1 LNHDA, CDR2 SQIVND (reference sequence). This sequence was found in an adult with an advanced solid tumor such as melanoma, head and neck, liver or kidney cancer. The sequencing here drew on CD4+ or CD8+ T cells sorted from blood, taken in a trial of the OX40 agonist ivuxolimab. The chain carries TRBV19 and TRBJ2-4; perhaps D is TRBD1 or TRBD2 (5 bases each). The CDR3 loop is CASSIGTGKNIQYF. The CDR3 DNA follows: TGTGCCAGTAGTATTGGGACGGGCAAAAACATTCAGTACTTC.